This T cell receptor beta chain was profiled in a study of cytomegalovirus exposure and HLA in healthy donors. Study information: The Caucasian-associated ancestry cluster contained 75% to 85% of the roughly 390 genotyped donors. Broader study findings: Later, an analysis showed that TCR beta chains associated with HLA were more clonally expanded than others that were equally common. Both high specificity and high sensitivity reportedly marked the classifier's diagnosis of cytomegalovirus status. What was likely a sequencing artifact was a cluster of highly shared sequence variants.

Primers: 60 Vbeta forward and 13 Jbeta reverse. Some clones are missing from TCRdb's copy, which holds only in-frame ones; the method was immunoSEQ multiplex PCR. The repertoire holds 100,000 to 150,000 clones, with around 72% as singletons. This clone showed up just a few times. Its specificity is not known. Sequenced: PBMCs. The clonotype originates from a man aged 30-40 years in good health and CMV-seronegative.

As DNA, the CDR3 is TGTGCCAGCAGCGCAACAGGGCTCGAGCAGTACTTC. Encoded protein: CASSATGLEQYF. The V gene is TRBV9, the J gene TRBJ2-5; D is perhaps TRBD1 (6 bases). The J call may not be correct, given that the DNA end is closer to TRBJ2-7. The length of the CDR3 is 12 residues. CDR1 is SGDLS, CDR2 YYNGEE, per germline.